This is a list of T cell receptor beta chains from one sample in a study of cytomegalovirus exposure and HLA in healthy donors. Only in-frame clones appear in the TCRdb table, and some are missing; sequencing was by immunoSEQ multiplex PCR. The sample lists about 120,000 clones; around 89% were seen once. Specimen: PBMCs. The receptors were gathered from a woman aged 18-29 years in good health and CMV-seropositive. Both conserved end residues are part of each CDR3. D genes are given only for firm matches. Size tells how often a clone was seen (once, few, many) or the class of an expanded clone, and some rows leave it out.

V gene	J gene	D gene	clone size	CDR3 DNA	CDR3 protein
TRBV28	TRBJ2-7	NA	once	TGTGCCAGCAGTCGGGATCGAACGGCCTACGAGCAGTACTTC	CASSRDRTAYEQYF
TRBV7-9	TRBJ1-4	NA	NA	TGTGCCAGCAGCTCCCGGGACAAGGGATATGAAAAACTGTTTTTT	CASSSRDKGYEKLFF
TRBV5-6	TRBJ2-4	NA	NA	TGTGCCAGCAGCTTGGCGGGTACTGCCAAAAACATTCAGTACTTC	CASSLAGTAKNIQYF
TRBV14	TRBJ2-2	TRBD2	once	TGTGCCAGCAGCCGTATCGGGGGGTTCAACACCGGGGAGCTGTTTTTT	CASSRIGGFNTGELFF
TRBV5-1	TRBJ2-1	TRBD1	NA	TGCGCCAGCAGCCCGGGGACAGCGCTAAGCTCCTACAATGAGCAGTTCTTC	CASSPGTALSSYNEQFF
TRBV11-3	TRBJ2-3	TRBD1	NA	TGTGCCAGCAGCCTGGGACAGGGAACAGATACGCAGTATTTT	CASSLGQGTDTQYF
TRBV6-5	TRBJ1-3	NA	NA	TGTGCCAGCAGTTACCGGGAAGGAAACACCATATATTTT	CASSYREGNTIYF
TRBV19	TRBJ1-2	TRBD1	NA	TGTGCCAGTAGGGCCCTCCCGGGACAGGGGGCTAGAAGCTACACCTTC	CASRALPGQGARSYTF
TRBV19	TRBJ2-1	NA	NA	TGTGCCAGTAGTATCTCCGGCGGGACCTACAATGAGCAGTTCTTC	CASSISGGTYNEQFF
TRBV7-9	TRBJ1-5	NA	NA	TGTGCCAGCAGCCCTAACAATCAGCCCCAGCATTTT	CASSPNNQPQHF
TRBV7-9	TRBJ2-7	TRBD2	NA	TGTGCCAGCAGCTTAGTTAGCGGGGGGCTCTCCTACGAGCAGTACTTC	CASSLVSGGLSYEQYF
TRBV9	TRBJ2-1	TRBD2	NA	TGTGCCAGCAGCGTACAGACTAGCGGGAGCGACTACAGTCATGAGCAGTTCTTC	CASSVQTSGSDYSHEQFF
TRBV6-1	TRBJ1-1	NA	NA	TGTGCCAGCAGTGAAAGGCGGGTCAGTGAAGCTTTCTTT	CASSERRVSEAFF
TRBV7-8	TRBJ2-7	TRBD1	NA	TGTGCCAGCAGCTCTCGGACAGGGACCTACGAGCAGTACTTC	CASSSRTGTYEQYF
TRBV7-2	TRBJ1-1	NA	NA	TGTGCCAGCAGCTCTCAGGTCCAGTACACTGAAGCTTTCTTT	CASSSQVQYTEAFF
TRBV4-1	TRBJ1-3	NA	NA	TGCGCCAGCAGCCAAGATGTAACCATCGGTGGAAACACCATATATTTT	CASSQDVTIGGNTIYF
TRBV2	TRBJ2-7	NA	many	TGTGCCAGCAACGTGGGCAGGGCTCCCTACGAGCAGTACTTC	CASNVGRAPYEQYF
TRBV7-9	TRBJ2-3	NA	NA	TGTGCCAGCAGCTTTCCCCCTACGAGGGCAGATACGCAGTATTTT	CASSFPPTRADTQYF
TRBV4-2	TRBJ1-1	NA	few	TGTGCCCGCGGTAGCACTGAAGCTTTCTTT	CARGSTEAFF
TRBV5-1	TRBJ1-1	NA	NA	TGCGCCAGCAGCTCCGGGTCTAACACTGAAGCTTTCTTT	CASSSGSNTEAFF
TRBV7-2	TRBJ2-4	TRBD2	NA	TGTGCCAGCAGCTCCCCGGGGACTAGCGACTATAAAAACATTCAGTACTTC	CASSSPGTSDYKNIQYF
TRBV6-1	TRBJ1-4	NA	NA	TGTGCCAGCAGATACCAGGGGTCATGGGAAAAACTGTTTTTT	CASRYQGSWEKLFF
TRBV4-2	TRBJ2-1	NA	few	TGTGCCAGCAGCCAAGATCGAGGAAGCTCCTACAATGAGCAGTTCTTC	CASSQDRGSSYNEQFF
TRBV4-3	TRBJ2-1	NA	NA	TGCGCCAGCAGCCAAGGCGGTCGGGGGTTGGACAATGAGCAGTTCTTC	CASSQGGRGLDNEQFF
TRBV19	TRBJ1-2	NA	NA	TGTGCCAGTAGTATAGATCTAGGGAGACGGCTTACGTCTGGCTACACCTTC	CASSIDLGRRLTSGYTF
TRBV30	TRBJ1-4	NA	few	TGTGCCTGGAGTGTACTGAAGGAAAAACTGTTTTTT	CAWSVLKEKLFF
TRBV11-3	TRBJ2-7	NA	NA	TGTGCCAGCACCGGGGAAGACTACGAGCAGTACTTC	CASTGEDYEQYF
TRBV28	TRBJ1-6	NA	NA	TGTGCCAGCCACCTAACAGGGTTTAAGACACCCCTCCACTTT	CASHLTGFKTPLHF
TRBV7-3	TRBJ1-1	NA	NA	TGTGCCAGCAGCTTACTCCCGGGGGGTGGACCGAACACTGAAGCTTTCTTT	CASSLLPGGGPNTEAFF
TRBV7-3	TRBJ2-5	NA	NA	TGTGCCAGCAGCCCCCTGCGCCAAGAGACCCAGTACTTC	CASSPLRQETQYF
TRBV7-2	TRBJ2-7	TRBD1	NA	TGTGCCAGCAGCTTAGGAACACCGGGACAGGGTCTCGAGCAGTACTTC	CASSLGTPGQGLEQYF
TRBV7-2	TRBJ2-7	TRBD2	NA	TGTGCCAGCAGCTTATCGGTAGCGGGAGGTCGGGAGCAGTACTTC	CASSLSVAGGREQYF
TRBV4-1	TRBJ2-4	NA	NA	TGCGCCAGCAGCCAAGTCCGGGGGACGAACATTCAGTACTTC	CASSQVRGTNIQYF
TRBV9	TRBJ2-7	TRBD2	NA	TGTGCCAGCAGCCCAAGCGGGGGTGCGACCTACGAGCAGTACTTC	CASSPSGGATYEQYF
TRBV5-4	TRBJ1-1	NA	NA	TGTGCCAGCAGCTTGGGCGGGGACCTAATGAACACTGAAGCTTTCTTT	CASSLGGDLMNTEAFF
TRBV6-1	TRBJ2-1	NA	once	TGTGCCAGCAGTGAAGCCGGGCCTGACACCACGGGGGACAATGAGCAGTTCTTC	CASSEAGPDTTGDNEQFF
TRBV4-2	TRBJ2-1	TRBD2	NA	TGTGCCAGCAGCCAAGATCGCGGCGGGGGAGTCTACAATGAGCAGTTCTTC	CASSQDRGGGVYNEQFF
TRBV18	TRBJ2-2	TRBD1	few	TGTGCCAGCTCACTGGACAGGGTAAACACCGGGGAGCTGTTTTTT	CASSLDRVNTGELFF